This TCR beta chain was identified in a study of cytomegalovirus exposure and HLA in healthy donors (dated by TCRdb to about 2017). Study-level background: An earlier analysis of approximately 600 of the donors reported 250 to 350 Gb of sequence data and approximately 110 million unique TCR beta sequences from roughly 200 million T cells. About 300 gigabases of sequencing data and 80 million or so unique TCR sequences were included in an early release covering 550 to 800 HLA-typed donors. Among the roughly 370 genotyped donors, around 81% belonged to the genetic ancestry cluster associated with self-reported Caucasian donors. The study was designed to test whether signatures of past pathogen exposure could be identified by cataloging public T cell receptors. Using immunosequencing, the study profiled T cell repertoires from 666 subjects and related those repertoires to cytomegalovirus serostatus. Along with the approximately 620-subject first cohort, a separate validation cohort of approximately 110 different subjects was used. The study combined high-throughput TCR immunosequencing, statistical association of individual TCRs with disease status, and machine learning to predict cytomegalovirus infection status. In a later analysis, previously published TCR beta repertoires from 666 donors were re-analyzed and high-resolution HLA genotyping was added so that TCR occurrence patterns could be studied. Rather than drawing on any new phenotypic data, the later analysis identified candidate immune exposures from TCR beta sequences and the way those sequences occurred across donors. An earlier analysis of around 580 of the donors used high-throughput TCR beta sequencing to judge whether each TCR beta V gene segment behaved as functional or pseudogenic. Alongside the repertoire data, information on donor age, sex, ethnicity and CMV serostatus was compiled. Genome-wide SNP genotypes for about 65% of the 666 donors were used in a later genetic analysis, which treated that subset as a discovery cohort. All discovery cohort repertoires had been generated using a single sequencing platform. HLA typing included class I and class II loci at four-digit resolution. The number of typed donors differed by locus: roughly 620-640 for A, B, C, DRB1 and DQB1; 500 to 550 for DQA1; approximately 610 for DPA1; and 450 to 480 for DPB1. Because of strong linkage in the cohort, roughly 5 DR-DQ haplotypes were treated as single units for association and clustering. Among about 390 genotyped donors of the cohort, an average of about 240,000 unique TCR beta nucleotide sequences were sequenced per donor, roughly 18% of them non-productive. General conclusions and limits of the study: Approximately 18 rarely observed V segments, including chromosome 9 orphons, were excluded from the earlier analysis of some 590 of the donors because counts were too low. A later analysis reported that several top co-occurrence clusters appeared linked to parvovirus B19, influenza, CMV and Epstein-Barr virus. A later genetic analysis reported fewer N-insertions in productive TCRs among donors in an Asian-associated ancestry cluster than the roughly 650-donor mean. A further reported finding was that TCR beta sequences accurately predicted the HLA-A and HLA-B alleles for most subjects in the first cohort. In a later analysis, about 17,000 TCR beta sequences were associated with specific HLA alleles at a false discovery rate of 0.05. Most TCR sequences were seen in very few donors, while some public TCRs were found in many individuals. For the cohort, immune exposure information was limited to CMV serostatus. Because HLA typing was unavailable for some donors at each locus, only the typed subset was used in association tests. In a later analysis, HLA-associated TCR beta chains were found to be more clonally expanded and to have lower generation probabilities than equally common non-associated chains. Linkage disequilibrium might explain the correlated functional status among segregating V segments, but an unknown experimental factor could not be ruled out. Some IMGT-functional V segments, including TRBV6-2 and TRBV6-3, could not be distinguished by the 87-base-pair reads and were therefore excluded. The classifier was reported to diagnose cytomegalovirus status with high specificity and sensitivity in both the original and validation cohorts. A total of some 180 TCR beta chains were listed by the study as associated with cytomegalovirus. In this cohort, only TCR beta chains were sequenced, and detectable features were limited by the absence of alpha or paired-chain data. Sequencing depth was assumed to be roughly uniform across donors in the presence/absence analyses, though that assumption may not hold. Assigning TCR associations to individual alleles was difficult when HLA alleles, especially DR and DQ, strongly co-occurred. A few of the identified cytomegalovirus-associated TCR beta chains were confirmed in vitro to be specific for cytomegalovirus antigens. The authors suggested that the approach could potentially be extended to other disease states and immunological phenotypes. In an earlier analysis of roughly 500 of the donors, most TCR beta V segments appeared in productive rearrangements about 90% or about 30% of the time, broadly matching IMGT annotations. In a later analysis, TCR association rates were found to vary across HLA loci, with the most associated TCRs seen for DRB1 alleles and the fewest for HLA-C alleles. The sequencing pipeline was judged likely to have produced a cluster of highly shared sequence variants as a technical artifact. Most CMV-associated TCR beta chains appeared to be HLA-restricted in a later analysis, and the HLA associations seemed to be driven largely by CMV exposure. In a later genetic analysis, a missense DCLRE1C variant was associated with V-gene and J-gene trimming of TCR beta chains, and the association was replicated in an independent cohort.

Concerning this clone itself: Its antigen is unknown. No quality values exist for individual bases; no much larger clone is one base distant.

Library prep was done by the immunoSEQ multiplex PCR assay. For the multiplex PCR, a mixture combining 60 forward primers for TCR Vbeta segments and 13 reverse primers for TCR Jbeta segments was used. Amplification of the CDR3 region of rearranged TCR beta genes was performed with a multiplex PCR assay on genomic DNA. Amplified TCR beta libraries were sequenced as 87-base-pair reads on the Illumina HiSeq System. Under the source paper's analysis protocol: A later analysis counted tens of millions of unique TCR beta chains across the 666 repertoires, and roughly 11 million of these chains were shared by at least two donors. A nearest-neighbor algorithm error-corrected the raw reads and collapsed the reads into unique sequences, merging closely related sequences to remove PCR and sequencing errors. To assign V, D and J gene segments, CDR3 sequences were aligned to IMGT reference sequences. For a sequence to be retained, at least a six-nucleotide match to both a V gene segment and a J gene segment was required. Rearrangements were classified as productive when the CDR3 lacked stop codons and remained in frame with V and J, and all other rearrangements were classified as non-productive. Following IMGT convention, CDR3 was defined as the stretch from the second conserved V-encoded cysteine to the conserved J-encoded phenylalanine. The earlier analysis of 500 to 650 of the donors excluded any sequence lacking an unambiguous match to a single V gene segment. In an earlier analysis of around 590 of the donors, a V segment was called functional when productive rearrangements were above 56.7%, and segregating when the standard deviation between donors exceeded 5%. A statistical classification framework was built to diagnose cytomegalovirus status from the catalog of TCR beta chain sequences. In a later analysis, V and J genes were assigned by comparing TCR nucleotide sequences against IMGT/GENE-DB human TR gene sequences. Using the TCRdist pipeline, a later analysis assigned CDR3 sequences along with most-parsimonious VDJ recombination scenarios. A later analysis defined each TCR beta chain by its CDR3 amino acid sequence plus V-gene family, and excluded reads lacking a unique V-gene family. In a later analysis, some 600 highly shared, low-generation-probability nucleotide sequences were removed to address suspected cross-contamination and a sequencing artifact. For each public chain, a later analysis derived a clonal expansion index from normalized ranks of inferred template counts within each repertoire. In a later analysis, generation probabilities were computed using a VDJ recombination model fitted to out-of-frame rearrangements, and the results were checked against IGoR. Hypergeometric tests were used in a later analysis to score TCR-TCR, TCR-HLA and TCR-CMV co-occurrence, with a repertoire-size bias correction applied to the TCR pairs. To estimate false discovery rates, a later analysis permuted the HLA or CMV assignments 20 times. In a later analysis, co-occurring TCRs were grouped with DBSCAN, and TCRdist sequence similarity was added when clustering was performed within HLA-allele-positive subsets. Repertoires with fewer than 30,000 or more than 120,000 public chains, plus five repertoires with anomalous nucleotide sharing, were excluded from co-occurrence clustering. TCRdb mirrors the immuneACCESS table, restricted to in-frame sequences. Some clones are absent from its copies; in checked studies, under half trace to an unresolved V gene, and the reason for the others is unknown. D and trimming were read from the DNA, whereas the V and J calls and clone size are those reported in that table. The sample has 120,000 to 150,000 clones on record, 60% to 85% of them singletons. 2.5% to 3.5% of the sample goes to the ten largest clones.

The cohort comprised around 690 healthy bone marrow donors. Cohort members were all nominally healthy when sampled, although unrecorded immune exposures were likely present. The donor was CMV seropositive and was included in the group of about 290 seropositive cohort members. Each donor provided a peripheral blood sample, and peripheral blood mononuclear cells were used for TCR beta sequencing. The Qiagen DNeasy Blood Extraction Kit was used to extract genomic DNA from the blood cell samples. The CDR3, from cysteine to phenylalanine, totals 16 residues. Just the 48-base CDR3 DNA is kept, in frame starting at base 1. Reading the germline V gene gives CDR1 MGHDK and CDR2 SYGVNS. V is trimmed back by 1 base and J by 0 bases, and the junction contains 2 bases that no gene match accounts for.

This sequence originates from a man aged 40-49 years in good health and CMV-seropositive. The chain was built from TRBV25-1 and TRBJ2-3; 9 junctional bases match TRBD2. The sample was PBMCs. In nucleotide form, the sequence is TGTGCCAGCAGTGAATGGCTAGCGGGAAGCACAGATACGCAGTATTTT. Translated, this gives CASSEWLAGSTDTQYF.